These 25 T cell receptor beta chains were sequenced from one sample in a study of T cell repertoires in cytomegalovirus infection. MiXCR was run by TCRdb on the reads, yielding one entry per CDR3 protein. The sample includes some 170,000 distinct CDR3 sequences, about a sixth seen only once; the top ten take under 30%. Material for sequencing was CD8+ T cells from PBMCs. These receptors originate from a human donor in good health (CMV status not recorded). Some clones in this sample may be carry-over from other donors' samples.

There are a few counts of this clonotype. V and J are TRBV12-3 or TRBV12-4 and TRBJ2-1; maybe TRBD2 (7 bases). The V end was cut by 5 bases, the J end by 9 bases, with 20 bases between. There are 15 residues in the CDR3. The CDR3 region is CASSPLAGAHSEQFF. CDR3 nucleotide sequence: TGTGCCAGCAGTCCTTTGGCGGGGGCCCATAGTGAGCAGTTCTTC.

The chain links TRBV6-2 or TRBV6-3 to TRBJ2-1; unclear D gene. Germline CDR1 MNHEY, CDR2 SVGEGT. Deletions cut 6 bases from V and 2 bases from J, with 11 bases between. The length of the CDR3 is 14 residues. The CDR3 sequence: CASSPTRAYNEQFF. The CDR3 DNA sequence: TGTGCCAGCAGCCCGACAAGAGCCTACAATGAGCAGTTCTTC.

This clonotype was observed a few times. This chain links TRBV25-1 with TRBJ1-2, with a weak D call TRBD1 (6 bases). The length of the CDR3 is 16 residues. The V gene lost 4 bases and the J gene lost 4 bases, with 19 bases spanning the gap. CDR1 is MGHDK, CDR2 SYGVNS, per germline. CDR3 region: CASSGRRQVDGYGYTF. The CDR3 DNA is TGTGCCAGCAGTGGCCGCAGACAGGTTGACGGCTATGGCTACACCTTC.

The CDR3 loop is CASSLRDSSLTQYF. CDR3 DNA: TGTGCCAGCTCACTAAGGGACTCCTCCTTAACGCAGTATTTT. The rearrangement uses TRBV18 and TRBJ2-3, with D possibly matching TRBD2 (6 bases). Germline CDR1 KGHSH, CDR2 LQKENI. The CDR3 consists of 14 residues. Trimming took off 4 bases at V and 9 bases at J, with 17 bases between the two ends.

This sequence joins TRBV5-4 and TRBJ2-1, with D hard to call. The CDR3 loop spans 12 amino acids. V was pared by 4 bases and J by 7 bases, with 9 bases between. Germline CDR1 is SGHNT and CDR2 is YYREEE (reference sequence). CDR3 protein: CASSPVENEQFF. DNA of the CDR3: TGTGCCAGCAGCCCTGTTGAGAATGAGCAGTTCTTC.

This clonotype was seen only a few times. The chain uses TRBV6-5 and TRBJ2-5; D is tentatively TRBD1 or TRBD2 (6 bases each). Germline-derived CDR1 and CDR2 are MNHEY and SVGAGI. The CDR3 length is 15 residues. Trimming shortened V by 3 bases and J by 5 bases, and 16 bases separated the two germline ends. The CDR3 loop reads CASSYEVGGAETQYF. The CDR3 DNA follows: TGTGCCAGCAGTTATGAGGTGGGGGGCGCGGAGACCCAGTACTTC.

This clonotype was counted between two and nine times. The chain combines TRBV7-9 with TRBJ2-7; 8 bases fit TRBD1. The CDR3 loop spans 15 amino acids. The J segment lost 2 bases and the V segment lost 5 bases, leaving 8 bases of the junction unmatched. Germline V gives CDR1 SEHNR, CDR2 FQNEAQ (reference sequence). The CDR3 loop is CASSPFTGGPYEQYF. Here the CDR3 DNA reads TGTGCCAGCAGCCCTTTTACAGGGGGACCCTACGAGCAGTACTTC.

The chain carries TRBV14 and TRBJ2-7, with D perhaps matching TRBD1 or TRBD2 (5 bases each). Trimming took off 1 base at V and 2 bases at J, with 15 bases between the two ends. The CDR3 is 16 amino acids. Germline CDR1 reads SGHDN; CDR2 reads FVKESK. CDR3 coding DNA: TGTGCCAGCAGCCAAGTTATCGGGACCGGGACCTACGAGCAGTACTTC. The encoded protein is CASSQVIGTGTYEQYF.

The J gene is TRBJ1-2, the V gene TRBV28, with a tentative D call TRBD1 (6 bases). Germline V gene sequence: CDR1 MDHEN, CDR2 SYDVKM. This CDR3 contains 15 residues. The V and J ends lost 3 bases and 6 bases respectively, with 17 bases between them. CDR3 nucleotide sequence: TGTGCCAGCAGTTTTGACAGGACCCGTGTGGATGGCTACACCTTC. The encoded protein is CASSFDRTRVDGYTF.

This chain connects TRBV7-8 to TRBJ1-1; 8 nucleotides agree with TRBD1. Trimming cost V 5 bases and J 1 base; bases outside gene matches: 6. There are 15 residues in the CDR3. The germline V gene has CDR1 SGHVS and CDR2 FQNEAQ. This CDR3 reads CASSQTGGRNTEAFF. The CDR3 DNA is TGTGCCAGCAGCCAAACAGGGGGGCGGAACACTGAAGCTTTCTTT.

The chain has TRBV27 and TRBJ2-3, with D uncertain. The CDR3 extends over 11 amino acids. Germline CDR1 is MNHEY and CDR2 is SMNVEV (reference sequence). V was cut by 7 bases and J by 6 bases, with 8 bases left in between. This CDR3 reads CASTHQDTQYF. In DNA, the CDR3 is TGTGCCAGCACCCATCAGGATACGCAGTATTTT.

This chain links TRBV7-9 with TRBJ1-3; D unresolved. The CDR3 consists of 14 residues. In germline, CDR1 is SEHNR, CDR2 FQNEAQ (reference sequence). The V and J ends lost 5 bases and 3 bases respectively, with 11 bases between them. CDR3 in amino acids: CASSPSLGGNTIYF. The DNA for the CDR3 is TGTGCCAGCAGCCCCAGCTTGGGTGGAAACACCATATATTTT.

The rearrangement joins TRBV6-2 or TRBV6-3 to TRBJ2-1; a possible D gene is TRBD2 (7 bases). The germline V gene encodes CDR1 MNHEY and CDR2 SVGEGT. V was shortened by 10 bases and J by 0 bases, with 19 bases between the two germline ends. The CDR3 covers 16 residues. The CDR3 is CATNLRGASSYNEQFF. CDR3 DNA: TGTGCCACCAACCTACGGGGGGCGAGCTCCTACAATGAGCAGTTCTTC.

The chain employs TRBV6-2 or TRBV6-3 and TRBJ2-2; 12 nucleotides line up with TRBD2. The CDR3 has 18 amino acids. After removal of 0 bases from V and 2 bases from J, the junction contained 4 bases not matched to a gene. Germline loops: CDR1 MNHEY, CDR2 SVGEGT. CDR3 in amino acids: CASSYSRTSGINTGELFF. DNA for the CDR3: TGTGCCAGCAGTTACTCCCGGACTAGCGGGATAAACACCGGGGAGCTGTTTTTT.

V is TRBV28 and J is TRBJ2-2; 9 bases line up with TRBD1. Trimming removed 2 bases from V and 9 bases from J; junction bases left unmatched: 4. The CDR3 is 14 residues long. CDR1 MDHEN and CDR2 SYDVKM come from the germline V gene. The CDR3 sequence is CASSLVDRGRELFF. In DNA, the CDR3 is TGTGCCAGCAGTTTAGTGGACAGGGGTAGGGAGCTGTTTTTT.

There are a few counts of this clonotype. The J gene is TRBJ2-7, the V gene TRBV20-1, with a tentative D call TRBD1 (5 bases). The germline gives CDR1 DFQATT, CDR2 SNEGSKA (reference sequence). Trimming removed 7 bases at V and 1 base at J, with 8 bases between. This CDR3 is built from 11 residues. The CDR3 region has the DNA TGCAGTGTGACAGAATCCTACGAGCAGTACTTC. This translates into CSVTESYEQYF.

This clonotype turned up a few times. V usage is TRBV7-2 and J usage is TRBJ2-5, with a tentative D call TRBD2 (5 bases). The CDR3 spans 14 residues. Germline V CDR1 and CDR2: SGHTA, FQGNSA. The V end lost 1 base, the J end lost 2 bases, and 8 bases lay between the germline ends. The CDR3 is CASSLVEAQETQYF. In DNA form, the CDR3 reads TGTGCCAGCAGCTTAGTGGAGGCACAAGAGACCCAGTACTTC.

This clonotype was picked up many times. The gene calls are TRBV12-3 or TRBV12-4 and TRBJ2-1; 8 bases agree with TRBD1. V lost 3 bases to trimming and J lost 6 bases; unmatched junction nucleotides: 4. The CDR3 totals 14 residues. CDR3 DNA: TGTGCCAGCAGTTTTGGACAGGGTGGCAATGAGCAGTTCTTC. It is translated as CASSFGQGGNEQFF.

This clonotype was counted a few times. The V call is TRBV29-1, the J call TRBJ2-3; unclear D gene. This CDR3 is 14 amino acids long. Trimming cost V 6 bases and J 0 bases, with 13 bases left between them. CDR1 and CDR2 (germline): SQVTM, ANQGSEA. For the CDR3, the DNA is TGCAGCGTCGACTTATCATCAAGCACAGATACGCAGTATTTT. Amino acids: CSVDLSSSTDTQYF.

This clonotype was observed a handful of times. The rearrangement uses TRBV7-8 and TRBJ2-2, with unresolved D. This CDR3 is 16 amino acids long. Trimming pared 5 bases from V and 0 bases from J, leaving 13 bases between. The germline CDR1 and CDR2 sequences are SGHVS and FQNEAQ. CDR3 protein: CASSPTAQTNTGELFF. The CDR3 DNA is TGTGCCAGCAGCCCAACGGCACAAACGAACACCGGGGAGCTGTTTTTT. The variable domain in full, with the rest retrieved from reference TRBV7-8 and TRBJ2-2, is GAGVSQSPRYKVAKRGQDVALRCDPISGHVSLFWYQQALGQGPEFLTYFQNEAQLDKSGLPSDRFFAERPEGSVSTLKIQRTQQEDSAVYLCASSPTAQTNTGELFFGEGSRLTVL.

This clonotype was detected only a few times. This chain uses TRBV2 with TRBJ2-2; the D gene is possibly TRBD2 (5 bases). V gave up 8 bases and J gave up 3 bases, with 7 bases separating them. Germline CDR1 is SNHLY and CDR2 is FYNNEI. This CDR3 contains 12 residues. The CDR3 is CASSRDTGELFF. The CDR3, as DNA: TGTGCCAGCTCGCGGGACACCGGGGAGCTGTTTTTT. The variable domain in full, with the rest retrieved from reference TRBV2 and TRBJ2-2, is EPEVTQTPSHQVTQMGQEVILRCVPISNHLYFYWYRQILGQKVEFLVSFYNNEISEKSEIFDDQFSVERPDGSNFTLKIRSTKLEDSAMYFCASSRDTGELFFGEGSRLTVL.

V is TRBV28 and J is TRBJ1-1, with 9 bases identical to TRBD1. Germline CDR1 MDHEN, CDR2 SYDVKM. The V segment lost 3 bases and the J segment 6 bases; nucleotides outside the gene matches: 8. CDR3 length: 15 residues. CDR3 in DNA: TGTGCCAGCAGTTTTCCTCTTGGACAGGGGCCTGAAGCTTTCTTT. Translating it yields CASSFPLGQGPEAFF.

This rearrangement joins TRBV7-9 to TRBJ2-7, with D hard to call. Trimming removed 1 base from V and 2 bases from J, with 9 bases in between. The germline V gene encodes CDR1 SEHNR and CDR2 FQNEAQ (reference sequence). This CDR3 comprises 14 residues. This CDR3 reads CASSLVGLTYEQYF. The CDR3 nucleotides read TGTGCCAGCAGCTTAGTGGGCCTAACCTACGAGCAGTACTTC.

V and J are TRBV29-1 and TRBJ1-2, with D hard to call. The germline V gene has CDR1 SQVTM and CDR2 ANQGSEA. Trimming removed 5 bases at V and 8 bases at J, with 12 bases between. The CDR3 runs to 11 residues. CDR3 loop: CSVYPAVGYTF. CDR3 coding DNA: TGCAGCGTTTACCCGGCGGTCGGCTACACCTTC.

The chain carries TRBV7-9 and TRBJ2-7; D is unclear. V was cut by 2 bases and J by 0 bases, with 20 bases left in between. The CDR3 spans 18 residues. The germline V gene encodes CDR1 SEHNR and CDR2 FQNEAQ (reference sequence). Written as DNA, the CDR3 is TGTGCCAGCAGCTTATCCATACAGATGCCAGCTTCCTCCTACGAGCAGTACTTC. Encoded protein: CASSLSIQMPASSYEQYF.